A selection of T cell receptor beta chains follows, all from one sample in a study of CD8 T cells in ankylosing spondylitis. TCRdb used MiXCR to reprocess the 5' RACE reads, holding one entry per CDR3 protein. The sample carries about 69,000 distinct CDR3 sequences, about 5.2% recorded once. Sequencing was performed on blood, either unsorted or a sorted T cell fraction (not recorded which). Receptor source: a male donor with ankylosing spondylitis or in good health (not recorded which). The CDR3 runs from the conserved cysteine through the conserved F or W. Fields, in order: V gene, clone size, J gene, D gene, CDR3 protein, CDR3 DNA. A D gene is named only where the DNA matches it firmly. The size of a clone is reported for some rows only, either as once, few or many, or as a class for expanded clones.

v_call: TRBV30
clone_size: few
j_call: TRBJ2-7
d_call: -
cdr3_aa: CAWSLIGENKDPLKQYF
cdr3_nt: TGTGCCTGGAGTTTAATCGGCGAGAACAAGGACCCACTTAAGCAGTACTTC

v_call: TRBV5-1
clone_size: many
j_call: TRBJ2-5
d_call: -
cdr3_aa: CASSLGGNQETQYF
cdr3_nt: TGCGCCAGCAGCTTGGGCGGGAACCAAGAGACCCAGTACTTC

v_call: TRBV10-3
clone_size: many
j_call: TRBJ2-3
d_call: TRBD2
cdr3_aa: CAISGFQLAGTSTDTQYF
cdr3_nt: TGTGCCATCAGTGGTTTTCAACTAGCGGGGACTAGCACAGATACGCAGTATTTT

v_call: TRBV2
clone_size: many
j_call: TRBJ1-5
d_call: TRBD1
cdr3_aa: CASSQGQGSNQPQHF
cdr3_nt: TGTGCCAGCAGTCAGGGACAGGGGAGCAATCAGCCCCAGCATTTT

v_call: TRBV4-1
clone_size: many
j_call: TRBJ2-1
d_call: TRBD1
cdr3_aa: CASSLGTGTYNEQFF
cdr3_nt: TGCGCCAGCAGCCTCGGGACAGGGACCTACAATGAGCAGTTCTTC

v_call: TRBV5-1
clone_size: many
j_call: TRBJ1-5
d_call: -
cdr3_aa: CASSLEQNQPQHF
cdr3_nt: TGCGCCAGCAGCTTGGAGCAAAATCAGCCCCAGCATTTT

v_call: TRBV5-4
clone_size: many
j_call: TRBJ2-3
d_call: -
cdr3_aa: CASSSGAREDTQYF
cdr3_nt: TGTGCCAGCAGCTCGGGGGCCCGAGAAGATACGCAGTATTTT

v_call: TRBV25-1
clone_size: many
j_call: TRBJ1-1
d_call: -
cdr3_aa: CASSDLGSITEAFF
cdr3_nt: TGTGCCAGCAGTGACCTAGGGAGTATCACTGAAGCTTTCTTT

v_call: TRBV24-1
clone_size: many
j_call: TRBJ2-5
d_call: TRBD2
cdr3_aa: CATSDLGLAGVQETQYF
cdr3_nt: TGTGCCACCAGTGATTTGGGGCTAGCGGGGGTACAAGAGACCCAGTACTTC

v_call: TRBV6-1
clone_size: many
j_call: TRBJ2-7
d_call: -
cdr3_aa: CASSEAALSSYEQYF
cdr3_nt: TGTGCCAGCAGTGAAGCGGCTTTAAGCTCCTACGAGCAGTACTTC

v_call: TRBV6-1
clone_size: many
j_call: TRBJ1-4
d_call: TRBD1
cdr3_aa: CASSRDRGNEKLFF
cdr3_nt: TGTGCCAGCAGTCGGGACAGGGGGAATGAAAAACTGTTTTTT

v_call: TRBV7-7
clone_size: many
j_call: TRBJ2-1
d_call: TRBD2
cdr3_aa: CASSLGREDEQFF
cdr3_nt: TGTGCCAGCAGCTTAGGGCGGGAGGACGAGCAGTTCTTC

v_call: TRBV5-1
clone_size: many
j_call: TRBJ2-1
d_call: -
cdr3_aa: CASSLDGSYNEQFF
cdr3_nt: TGCGCCAGCAGCTTGGACGGGTCTTACAATGAGCAGTTCTTC

v_call: TRBV7-9
clone_size: many
j_call: TRBJ1-5
d_call: -
cdr3_aa: CASSTSDTSNQPQHF
cdr3_nt: TGTGCCAGCAGCACTTCAGACACCAGCAATCAGCCCCAGCATTTT

v_call: TRBV23-1
clone_size: -
j_call: TRBJ2-1
d_call: -
cdr3_aa: CASSQAGPRSYNEQFF
cdr3_nt: TGCGCCAGCAGTCAAGCGGGACCTCGCTCCTACAATGAGCAGTTCTTC

v_call: TRBV6-5
clone_size: many
j_call: TRBJ2-3
d_call: TRBD1
cdr3_aa: CASSYYGQGAGTQYF
cdr3_nt: TGTGCCAGCAGTTACTACGGACAGGGAGCAGGTACGCAGTATTTT

v_call: TRBV29-1
clone_size: many
j_call: TRBJ2-5
d_call: -
cdr3_aa: CSVNGQWETQYF
cdr3_nt: TGCAGCGTTAATGGACAGTGGGAGACCCAGTACTTC

v_call: TRBV2
clone_size: many
j_call: TRBJ2-3
d_call: -
cdr3_aa: CASMAARNTDTQYF
cdr3_nt: TGTGCCAGCATGGCGGCGCGGAACACAGATACGCAGTATTTT

v_call: TRBV20-1
clone_size: many
j_call: TRBJ2-7
d_call: -
cdr3_aa: CSARAQGTLYEQYF
cdr3_nt: TGCAGTGCTAGGGCCCAGGGTACCCTCTACGAGCAGTACTTC